A single T cell receptor (beta chain) is shown here with its context. Its antigen is currently unknown. Primers: 60 Vbeta forward and 13 Jbeta reverse. Assay: immunoSEQ multiplex PCR; the TCRdb copy retains only in-frame clones and omits some. The sample has roughly 190,000 clones; roughly four fifths are singletons. The data originate from a study of cytomegalovirus exposure and HLA in healthy donors. Notes on the study in general: Prediction of most subjects' HLA-A and HLA-B alleles by TCR beta sequences was reportedly accurate. TCR sequences were mostly rare, though some public TCRs occurred in many donors.

Germline V gene sequence: CDR1 SGHRS, CDR2 YFSETQ. The CDR3 runs to 19 residues. The V and J ends lost 4 bases and 0 bases, in that order; junction bases with no gene match: 13. The V gene is TRBV5-1, the J gene TRBJ2-3; TRBD2 agrees at 11 bases. The TCR comes from a middle-aged man in good health and CMV-seropositive. Sequencing was performed on PBMCs. The CDR3 DNA reads as TGCGCCAGCAGCCTCAACGGGGTAGCGGGAGGGCTGAGCACAGATACGCAGTATTTT. Translation: CASSLNGVAGGLSTDTQYF.